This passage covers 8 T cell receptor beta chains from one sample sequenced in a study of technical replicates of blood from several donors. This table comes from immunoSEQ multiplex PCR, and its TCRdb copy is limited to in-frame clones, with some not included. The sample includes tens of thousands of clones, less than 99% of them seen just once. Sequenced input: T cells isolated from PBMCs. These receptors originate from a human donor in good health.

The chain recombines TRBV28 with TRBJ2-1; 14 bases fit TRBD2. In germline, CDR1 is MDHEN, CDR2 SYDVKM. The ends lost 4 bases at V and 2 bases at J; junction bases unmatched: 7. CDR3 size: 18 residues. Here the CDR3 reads CASSWGLAGVPTYNEQFF. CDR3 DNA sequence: TGTGCCAGCAGTTGGGGACTAGCGGGAGTGCCCACCTACAATGAGCAGTTCTTC.

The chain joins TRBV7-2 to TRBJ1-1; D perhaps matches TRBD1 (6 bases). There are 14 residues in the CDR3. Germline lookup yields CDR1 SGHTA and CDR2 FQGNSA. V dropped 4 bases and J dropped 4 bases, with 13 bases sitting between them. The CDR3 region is CASSSNRDTTEAFF. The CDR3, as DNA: TGTGCCAGCAGCTCCAACAGGGATACCACTGAAGCTTTCTTT.

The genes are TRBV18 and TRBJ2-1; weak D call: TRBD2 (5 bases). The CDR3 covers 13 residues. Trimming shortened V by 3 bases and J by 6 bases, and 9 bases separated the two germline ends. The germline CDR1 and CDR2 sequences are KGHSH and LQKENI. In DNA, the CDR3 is TGTGCCAGCTCACCGGTCGAGGGCAATGAGCAGTTCTTC. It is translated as CASSPVEGNEQFF.

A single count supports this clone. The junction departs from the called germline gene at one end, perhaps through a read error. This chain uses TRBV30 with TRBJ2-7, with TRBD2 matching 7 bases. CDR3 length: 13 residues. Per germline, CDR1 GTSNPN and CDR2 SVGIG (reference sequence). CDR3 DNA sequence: TGTGCCTGGAGTGTATCTTTTGACGGGGGGATTTCCTTC. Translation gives CAWSVSFDGGISF.

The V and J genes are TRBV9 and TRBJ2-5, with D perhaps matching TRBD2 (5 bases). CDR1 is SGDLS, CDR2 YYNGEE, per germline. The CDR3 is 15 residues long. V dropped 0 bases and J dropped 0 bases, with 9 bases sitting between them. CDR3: CASSVARGYQETQYF. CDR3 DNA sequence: TGTGCCAGCAGCGTAGCTCGGGGTTACCAAGAGACCCAGTACTTC.

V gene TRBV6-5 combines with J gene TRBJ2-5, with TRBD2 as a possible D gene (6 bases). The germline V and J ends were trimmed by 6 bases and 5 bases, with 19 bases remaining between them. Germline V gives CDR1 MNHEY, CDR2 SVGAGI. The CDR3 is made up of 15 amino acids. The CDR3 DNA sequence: TGTGCCAGCAGCCGACGGGGGACGGCCGGCGAGACCCAGTACTTC. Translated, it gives CASSRRGTAGETQYF.

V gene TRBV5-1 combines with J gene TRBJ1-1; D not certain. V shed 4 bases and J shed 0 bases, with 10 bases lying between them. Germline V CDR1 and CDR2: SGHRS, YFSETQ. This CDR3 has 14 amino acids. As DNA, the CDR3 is TGCGCCAGCAGCAGTGAGAACCTGAACACTGAAGCTTTCTTT. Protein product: CASSSENLNTEAFF.

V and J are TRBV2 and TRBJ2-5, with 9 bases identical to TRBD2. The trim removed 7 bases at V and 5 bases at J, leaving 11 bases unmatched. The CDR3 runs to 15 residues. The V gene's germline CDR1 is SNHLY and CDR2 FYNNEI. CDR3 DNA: TGTGCCAGCATTCCCCACGCGGGAGGGGTGGAGACCCAGTACTTC. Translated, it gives CASIPHAGGVETQYF.